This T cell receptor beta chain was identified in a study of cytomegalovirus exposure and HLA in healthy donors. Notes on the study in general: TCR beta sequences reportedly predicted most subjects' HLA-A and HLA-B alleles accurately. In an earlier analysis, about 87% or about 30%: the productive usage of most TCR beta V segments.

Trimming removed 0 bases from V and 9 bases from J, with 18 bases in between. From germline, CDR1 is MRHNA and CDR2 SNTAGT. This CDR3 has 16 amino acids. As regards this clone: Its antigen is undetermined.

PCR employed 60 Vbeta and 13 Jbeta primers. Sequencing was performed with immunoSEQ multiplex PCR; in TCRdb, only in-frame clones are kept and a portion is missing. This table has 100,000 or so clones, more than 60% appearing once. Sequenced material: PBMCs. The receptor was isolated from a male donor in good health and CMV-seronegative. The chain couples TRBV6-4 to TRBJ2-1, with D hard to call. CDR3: CASSDSIRNPASEQFF. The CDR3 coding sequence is TGTGCCAGCAGTGACTCCATCCGTAACCCTGCGTCTGAGCAGTTCTTC.